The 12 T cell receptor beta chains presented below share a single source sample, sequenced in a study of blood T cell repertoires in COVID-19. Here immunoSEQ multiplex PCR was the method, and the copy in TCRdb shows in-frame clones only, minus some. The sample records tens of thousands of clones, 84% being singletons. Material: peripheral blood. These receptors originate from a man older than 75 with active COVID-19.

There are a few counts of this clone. CDR3 loop: CASSTPSAQGFNEQFF. Here the CDR3 DNA reads TGTGCCAGCAGTACCCCTTCCGCACAGGGATTTAATGAGCAGTTCTTC. The V gene is TRBV11-2, the J gene TRBJ2-1; the D gene is possibly TRBD1 (6 bases). The CDR3 loop spans 16 amino acids. Germline V gives CDR1 SGHAT, CDR2 FQNNGV. V was cut by 6 bases and J by 7 bases, with 22 bases left in between. The complete variable domain, with remaining parts taken from reference TRBV11-2 and TRBJ2-1, reads EAGVAQSPRYKIIEKRQSVAFWCNPISGHATLYWYQQILGQGPKLLIQFQNNGVVDDSQLPKDRFSAERLKGVDSTLKIQPAKLEDSAVYLCASSTPSAQGFNEQFFGPGTRLTVL.

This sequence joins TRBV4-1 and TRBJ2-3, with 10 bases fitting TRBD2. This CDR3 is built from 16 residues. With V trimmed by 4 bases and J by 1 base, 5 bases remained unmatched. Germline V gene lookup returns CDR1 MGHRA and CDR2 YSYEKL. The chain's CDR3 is CASSRTGTSGTDTQYF. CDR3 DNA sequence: TGCGCCAGCAGCCGCACCGGGACTAGCGGCACAGATACGCAGTATTTT.

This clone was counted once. The CDR3 sequence: CASSLGTGTGELFF. The CDR3 DNA sequence: TGCGCCAGCAGCTTGGGGACAGGGACAGGGGAGCTGTTTTTT. V usage is TRBV5-1 and J usage is TRBJ2-2, with 8 bases aligning to TRBD1. This CDR3 region has 14 residues. Germline V gene data show CDR1 as SGHRS and CDR2 as YFSETQ. V lost 0 bases and J lost 8; bases outside the gene matches: 3.

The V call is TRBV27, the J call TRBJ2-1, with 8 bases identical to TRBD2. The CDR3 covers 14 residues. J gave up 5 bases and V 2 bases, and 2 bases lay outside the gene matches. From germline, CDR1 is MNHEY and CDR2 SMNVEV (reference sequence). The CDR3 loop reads CASSLRGGDNEQFF. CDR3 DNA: TGTGCCAGCAGTTTACGGGGGGGAGACAATGAGCAGTTCTTC.

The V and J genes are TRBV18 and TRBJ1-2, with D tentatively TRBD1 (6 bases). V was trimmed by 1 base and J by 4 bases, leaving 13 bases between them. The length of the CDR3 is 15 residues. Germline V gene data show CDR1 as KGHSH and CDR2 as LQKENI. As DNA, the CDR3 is TGTGCCAGCTCACCACAAACAGGGAAGGGCTATGGCTACACCTTC. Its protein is CASSPQTGKGYGYTF.

The CDR3 sequence: CASGLGAGTGPGNTEAFF. The CDR3 DNA reads as TGTGCTAGTGGTTTGGGGGCCGGGACAGGGCCGGGGAACACTGAAGCTTTCTTT. The chain is built from TRBV12-5 and TRBJ1-1; 9 bases map to TRBD1. Germline V gives CDR1 LGHNT, CDR2 FRNRAP. CDR3 size: 18 residues. V shed 1 base, J shed 1 base, and the junction held 10 bases outside the gene matches.

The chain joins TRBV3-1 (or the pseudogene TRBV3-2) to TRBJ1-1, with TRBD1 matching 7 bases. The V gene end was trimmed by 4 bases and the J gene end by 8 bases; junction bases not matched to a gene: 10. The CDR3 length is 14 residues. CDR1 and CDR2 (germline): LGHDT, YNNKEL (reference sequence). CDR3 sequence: CASSRDSLIPEAFF. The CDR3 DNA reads TGTGCCAGCAGCCGGGACAGTTTAATCCCCGAAGCTTTCTTT.

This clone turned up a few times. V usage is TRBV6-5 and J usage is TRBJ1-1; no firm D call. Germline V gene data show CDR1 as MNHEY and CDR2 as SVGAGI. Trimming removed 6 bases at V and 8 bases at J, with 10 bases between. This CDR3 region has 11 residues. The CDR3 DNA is TGTGCCAGCAGGGCCGTCGGGGAAGCTTTCTTT. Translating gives CASRAVGEAFF.

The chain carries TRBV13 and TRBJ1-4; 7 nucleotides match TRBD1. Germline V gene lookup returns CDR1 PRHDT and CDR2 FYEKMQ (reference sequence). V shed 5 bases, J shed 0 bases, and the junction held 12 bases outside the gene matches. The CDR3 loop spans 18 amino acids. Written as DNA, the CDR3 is TGTGCCAGCAGCCGCCGGACAGGTTCCCTAGCAACTAATGAAAAACTGTTTTTT. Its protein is CASSRRTGSLATNEKLFF.

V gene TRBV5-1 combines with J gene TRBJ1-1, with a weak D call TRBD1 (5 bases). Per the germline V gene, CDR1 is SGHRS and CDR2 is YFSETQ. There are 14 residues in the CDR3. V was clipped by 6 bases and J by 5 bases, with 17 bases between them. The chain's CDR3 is CASKIANTGTEAFF. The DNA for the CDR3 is TGCGCCAGCAAGATCGCCAACACAGGAACTGAAGCTTTCTTT.

CDR3 bases: TGTGCCAGCCGAGACAGAGCCTACGAGCAGTACTTC. Translating gives CASRDRAYEQYF. The J gene is TRBJ2-7, the V gene TRBV12-3 or TRBV12-4, with D perhaps matching TRBD1 (5 bases). The germline V and J ends were trimmed by 8 bases and 2 bases, with 10 bases remaining between them. The CDR3 has 12 residues.

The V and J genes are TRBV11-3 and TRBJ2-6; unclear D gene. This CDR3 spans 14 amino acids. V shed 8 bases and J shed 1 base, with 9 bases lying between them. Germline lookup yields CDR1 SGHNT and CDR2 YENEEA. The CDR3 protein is CASDPRSGANVLTF. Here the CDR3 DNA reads TGTGCCAGCGATCCGCGATCTGGGGCCAACGTCCTGACTTTC.